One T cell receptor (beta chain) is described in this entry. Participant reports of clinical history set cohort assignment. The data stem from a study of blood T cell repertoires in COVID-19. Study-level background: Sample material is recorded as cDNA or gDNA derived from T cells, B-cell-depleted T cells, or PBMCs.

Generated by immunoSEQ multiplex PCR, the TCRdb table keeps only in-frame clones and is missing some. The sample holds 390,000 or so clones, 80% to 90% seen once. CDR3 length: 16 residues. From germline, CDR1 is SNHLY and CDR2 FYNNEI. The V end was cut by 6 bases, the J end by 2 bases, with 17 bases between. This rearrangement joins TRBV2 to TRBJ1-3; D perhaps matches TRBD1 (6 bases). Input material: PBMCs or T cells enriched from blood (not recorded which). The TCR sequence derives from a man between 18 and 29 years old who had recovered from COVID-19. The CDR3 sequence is CASRPYRVEAGNTIYF. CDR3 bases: TGTGCCAGCAGGCCATACAGGGTAGAGGCTGGAAACACCATATATTTT.